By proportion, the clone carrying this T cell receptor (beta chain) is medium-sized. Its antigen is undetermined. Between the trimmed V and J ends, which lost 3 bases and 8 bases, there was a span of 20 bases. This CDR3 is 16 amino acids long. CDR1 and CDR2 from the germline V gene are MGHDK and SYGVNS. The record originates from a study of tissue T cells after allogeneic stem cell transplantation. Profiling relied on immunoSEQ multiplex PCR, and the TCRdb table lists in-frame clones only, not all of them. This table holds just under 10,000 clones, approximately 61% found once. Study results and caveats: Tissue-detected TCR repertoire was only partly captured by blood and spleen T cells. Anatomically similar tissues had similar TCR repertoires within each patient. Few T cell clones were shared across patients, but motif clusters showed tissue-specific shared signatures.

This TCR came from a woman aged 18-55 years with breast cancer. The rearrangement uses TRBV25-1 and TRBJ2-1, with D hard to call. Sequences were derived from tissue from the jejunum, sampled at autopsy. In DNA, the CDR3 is TGTGCCAGCAGTGACCTTAAGGGATCCTACAATGATGAGCAGTTCTTC. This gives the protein CASSDLKGSYNDEQFF.